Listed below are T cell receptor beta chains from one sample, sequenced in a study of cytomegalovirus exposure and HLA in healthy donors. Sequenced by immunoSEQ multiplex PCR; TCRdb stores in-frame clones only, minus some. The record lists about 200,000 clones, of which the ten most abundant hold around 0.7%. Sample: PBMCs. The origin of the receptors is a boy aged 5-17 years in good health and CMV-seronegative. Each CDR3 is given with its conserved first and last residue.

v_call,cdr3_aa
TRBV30,CAWSLRATEAFF
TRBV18,CASSNYGGGSYNEQFF
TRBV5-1,CASSFIAGGKSEQYF
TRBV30,CAWSVGGGAYFREQYF
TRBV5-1,CATSLAGGMDEQYF
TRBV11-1,CASSLPQGDGYTF
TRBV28,CASTLGRGNYGYTF
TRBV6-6,CASSQGQANYGYTF
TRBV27,CASSSTRDYLSIKQFF
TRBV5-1,CASSSSTGTRSPLHF
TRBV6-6,CASRDTLTGNGYTF
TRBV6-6,CASRGPGTGPYEQYF